Included here is one T cell receptor (beta chain) sequence, with context. This clonotype was detected many times. It lacks a known antigen. Within one base of it there is no much larger clone, and no base qualities were kept. This specimen belongs to a study of human T cells and chemical hapten exposure listed by TCRdb under 2021. Regarding the research as a whole: For sensitization, 2% DPC in acetone was applied to a 2 cm by 2 cm area of upper inner arm skin. This study followed changes in the peripheral blood TCR repertoire in vivo during primary and secondary sensitization of alopecia patients to the hapten diphenylcyclopropenone (DPC). Libraries were pooled for sequencing, and variation in per-sample TCR yields was attributed mainly to small differences in library volumes within the pool. Patch tests used Finn chambers with 0.01% DPC on the upper back, scored after 6 days by International Contact Dermatitis Research Group standards. Blood for TCR sequencing was provided by twenty-nine alopecia patients at one to four time points (pre-sensitization, 2, 6 and 24 weeks). Throughout the approximately 24-week study period, patients were also given weekly therapeutic DPC doses on the scalp. For every blood RNA sample, sequencing covered both the TCR alpha and TCR beta chains. Most of the patients in the cohort were female, and the cohort covered alopecia areata with under or over 50% scalp involvement, alopecia totalis and alopecia universalis. Blood samples were taken from patients before sensitization (week 0) and then at 2, 6 and about 24 weeks after DPC sensitization.

In light of the paper, this sample's time point label describes: patch test 2, 6 weeks after DPC sensitization. This specimen's treatment or condition label, per the study, means: therapeutic diphenylcyclopropenone sensitization with weekly scalp DPC. Unfractionated whole blood was collected in Tempus Blood RNA tubes, and total RNA was extracted from that blood. At each patch-test visit, blood was drawn before the patch test was applied. To be eligible, patients had to be aged 18 to 70, diagnosed with alopecia and judged suitable for DPC therapy, while pregnant patients were excluded. The library was generated by RACE. The listed sequencing device is NextSeq 500. Library preparation attached unique molecular identifiers to individual cDNA molecules for quantitative, reproducible TCR counting. In the authors' own workflow: Samples had a median of around 92,000 TCRs, with a range from about 23,224 to 700,000. The Decombinator software suite was used to annotate the V, J and CDR3 of the TCR reads. For the PS versus PT1 abundance plots, all samples were subsampled to the same number of TCRs (28,000). Expanded TCRs were defined as absent before sensitization and observed at least eight times at the 2-week time point. TCRdb passed the public sequencing reads through fastp at Q25 and MiXCR, retaining productive beta sequences. Entries that share a CDR3 protein sequence are merged under the most common genes and DNA. The V and J calls follow TCRdb's processing rather than the paper's. For this sample there are 35,000 to 50,000 distinct CDR3 sequences; about 9.6% appear just once. The ten largest clonotypes hold 11% to 15% of the sample.

For this chain, trimming is 0 bases at the V end and 2 bases at the J end, and the number of junction bases without a gene match is 2. Measured from the cysteine to the phenylalanine, the CDR3 is 16 residues long. Only the CDR3 region is kept as DNA, spanning 48 bases read in frame from base 1. Reading the germline V gene gives CDR1 LGHNA and CDR2 YSLEER. Study-level results and caveats: Patch test score correlated positively with the number of PT1 expanded TCRs, reaching significance at thresholds 8, 16 and 32 but not at 4. DPC sensitization did not change the number of TCRs with a frequency above 1 in 1000, and there was no evidence of changes in global repertoire structure. All patients had alopecia, a presumed autoimmune disease, so their immune response might differ from that of healthy individuals. Repeated subsampling changed both the strength of the expansion versus patch-test correlation and the threshold at which the correlation became significant. Significantly more large CDR3 similarity clusters were formed by expanded TCRs than by pre-sensitization or healthy control sets, consistent with antigen-driven responses.

Recombination joined TRBV4-3 with TRBJ1-4, with 8 central nucleotides matching TRBD1. The receptor was isolated from a woman in her twenties or thirties with alopecia areata. Some clones in this sample may be carry-over from other donors' samples. The material was whole blood, obtained in connection with sensitization to the hapten diphenylcyclopropenone (DPC). The DNA reads TGCGCCAGCAGCCAAGATTACAGGGGGACTAATGAAAAACTGTTTTTT. The resulting protein is CASSQDYRGTNEKLFF.